The 28 T cell receptor beta chains listed next were all sequenced from one sample in a study of cytomegalovirus exposure and HLA in healthy donors. 13 Jbeta primers and 60 Vbeta primers were used for the PCR. The assay was immunoSEQ multiplex PCR, and TCRdb's table has in-frame clones only and misses some. The sample yields more than 100,000 clones, approximately 75% seen once. Sequenced input: PBMCs. The receptors come from a male donor in good health and CMV-seronegative.

The gene calls are TRBV7-3 and TRBJ2-7; 7 bases are shared with TRBD1. V was pared by 5 bases and J by 4 bases, with 5 bases of the junction left unmatched. This CDR3 region has 13 residues. Germline CDR1 SGHTA, CDR2 FQGTGA. The CDR3 DNA sequence: TGTGCCAGCAGCGTAGCACAGGGGTACGAGCAGTACTTC. As protein: CASSVAQGYEQYF. The full variable domain, its missing parts supplied by reference TRBV7-3 and TRBJ2-7, is GAGVSQTPSNKVTEKGKYVELRCDPISGHTALYWYRQSLGQGPEFLIYFQGTGAADDSGLPNDRFFAVRPEGSVSTLKIQRTERGDSAVYLCASSVAQGYEQYFGPGTRLTVT.

The V gene is TRBV30, the J gene TRBJ1-4; unclear D gene. Trimming removed 0 bases at V and 5 bases at J, with 10 bases between. Germline V gene sequence: CDR1 GTSNPN, CDR2 SVGIG (reference sequence). This CDR3 is built from 14 residues. CDR3 nucleotides: TGTGCCTGGAGTGTCCCCCCACAGAATGAAAAACTGTTTTTT. Protein product: CAWSVPPQNEKLFF.

The gene calls are TRBV7-2 and TRBJ2-5; TRBD1 might be the D (6 bases). Per the germline V gene, CDR1 is SGHTA and CDR2 is FQGNSA. Between the trimmed V and J ends, which lost 7 bases and 2 bases, there was a span of 20 bases. This CDR3 is 16 amino acids long. CDR3: CASTRPGTRAQETQYF. In DNA form, the CDR3 reads TGTGCCAGCACCAGACCTGGGACACGGGCTCAAGAGACCCAGTACTTC.

The chain employs TRBV6-1 and TRBJ1-5; D is perhaps TRBD1 (6 bases). This CDR3 is built from 16 residues. The ends were cut back, 1 base at V and 6 bases at J, with 16 bases in the middle. CDR1 and CDR2 (germline): MNHNS, SASEGT. In DNA, the CDR3 is TGTGCCAGCAGTGAAGATCTAGGGACATTGGGTCAGCCCCAGCATTTT. Amino acids: CASSEDLGTLGQPQHF.

The rearrangement uses TRBV5-4 and TRBJ2-2, with TRBD1 as a possible D gene (6 bases). This CDR3 comprises 13 residues. The germline gives CDR1 SGHNT, CDR2 YYREEE (reference sequence). V gave up 4 bases and J gave up 5 bases, with 9 bases separating them. The CDR3 DNA is TGTGCCAGCAGCAGTCAGGGGACCGGGGAGCTGTTTTTT. It encodes CASSSQGTGELFF.

The J gene is TRBJ2-6, the V gene TRBV6-1; a weak D match, TRBD2 (5 bases). This CDR3 has 15 residues. The germline V gene has CDR1 MNHNS and CDR2 SASEGT. The V end lost 5 bases, the J end lost 1 base, and 9 bases lay between the germline ends. The chain's CDR3 is CASSLAVSGANVLTF. The CDR3 DNA is TGTGCCAGCAGTCTAGCCGTATCTGGGGCCAACGTCCTGACTTTC.

This clone appeared once. V is TRBV7-8 and J is TRBJ2-3; D remains unclear. Deletions cut 4 bases from V and 0 bases from J, with 11 bases between. CDR1 is SGHVS, CDR2 FQNEAQ, per germline. This CDR3 comprises 15 residues. CDR3 region: CASSSFLTSTDTQYF. The DNA for the CDR3 is TGTGCCAGCAGCTCCTTTTTGACTAGCACAGATACGCAGTATTTT.

The J gene is TRBJ1-1, the V gene TRBV5-4; D perhaps matches TRBD1 (6 bases). This CDR3 is built from 14 residues. Germline V gives CDR1 SGHNT, CDR2 YYREEE (reference sequence). Deletions cut 4 bases from V and 4 bases from J, with 14 bases between. The CDR3 DNA reads TGTGCCAGCAGCGGGGGAGCAGGGGCCACTGAAGCTTTCTTT. Translating it yields CASSGGAGATEAFF.

V and J are TRBV6-5 and TRBJ2-2; 7 nucleotides line up with TRBD1. V shed 6 bases and J 3 bases; nucleotides not matched to a gene: 7. Germline assignment: CDR1 MNHEY and CDR2 SVGAGI. The CDR3 contains 15 residues. In nucleotides, the CDR3 is TGTGCCAGCAGGAGACAGGGCCTGTACACCGGGGAGCTGTTTTTT. Protein sequence: CASRRQGLYTGELFF.

This chain joins TRBV29-1 and TRBJ2-7, with D possibly being TRBD2 (5 bases). Germline loops: CDR1 SQVTM, CDR2 ANQGSEA. The CDR3 runs 15 residues. V was cut by 0 bases and J by 4 bases, with 16 bases left in between. CDR3 bases: TGCAGCGTTGAAGAGCCTAGAGGGATCGGGTACGAGCAGTACTTC. As protein: CSVEEPRGIGYEQYF.

To note about this clone: This CDR3 is also generated by other DNA sequences in the sample. The rearrangement uses TRBV6-1 and TRBJ1-6; 7 nucleotides agree with TRBD1. Germline lookup yields CDR1 MNHNS and CDR2 SASEGT. V lost 6 bases to trimming and J lost 5 bases; unmatched junction nucleotides: 7. This CDR3 has 15 amino acids. CDR3 region: CASRNPTGDNSPLHF. DNA of the CDR3: TGTGCCAGCAGAAATCCAACAGGGGATAATTCACCCCTCCACTTT.

CDR3 sequence: CASSGENSPLHF. The CDR3 nucleotides are TGTGCCAGCAGCGGCGAGAATTCACCCCTCCACTTT. The chain is built from TRBV9 and TRBJ1-6; D remains unclear. CDR1 is SGDLS and CDR2 is YYNGEE in the germline V gene. CDR3 length equals 12 residues. V was cut by 3 bases and J by 7 bases, with 5 bases left in between.

The chain links TRBV29-1 to TRBJ2-5, with TRBD1 as a possible D gene (5 bases). The germline V gene has CDR1 SQVTM and CDR2 ANQGSEA. This CDR3 has 12 amino acids. V was cut by 6 bases and J by 3 bases, with 11 bases left in between. Here the CDR3 reads CSVQRQKETQYF. The CDR3 DNA follows: TGCAGCGTCCAAAGACAGAAAGAGACCCAGTACTTC.

This chain links TRBV7-9 with TRBJ1-2, with a weak D call TRBD1 (5 bases). The length of the CDR3 is 15 residues. Germline loops: CDR1 SEHNR, CDR2 FQNEAQ (reference sequence). Trimming stripped 3 bases from V and 0 bases from J, with 11 bases between. In DNA form, the CDR3 reads TGTGCCAGCAGCTTCCAGACAGCTTCTAACTATGGCTACACCTTC. The encoded protein is CASSFQTASNYGYTF.

The rearrangement uses TRBV7-8 and TRBJ1-5; 9 bases are shared with TRBD1. CDR1 SGHVS and CDR2 FQNEAQ come from the germline V gene. Trimming at V came to 5 bases and at J to 7 bases, leaving 9 bases not matched to a gene. The CDR3 covers 15 residues. The DNA of the CDR3 is TGTGCCAGCAGCGTCGGGACAGGGAAAGGGCAGCCCCAGCATTTT. Its protein is CASSVGTGKGQPQHF.

This clone was picked up a small number of times. V is TRBV2 and J is TRBJ1-2; 7 positions agree with TRBD1. Trimming cost V 3 bases and J 13 bases; bases outside gene matches: 8. In germline, CDR1 is SNHLY, CDR2 FYNNEI. The length of the CDR3 is 12 residues. The CDR3 nucleotides read TGTGCCAGCAGTGAGGCCAGGGGGATTCTCACCTTC. It encodes CASSEARGILTF.

The rearrangement joins TRBV7-2 to TRBJ2-7; D unresolved. Between the trimmed V and J ends, which lost 5 bases and 7 bases, there was a span of 15 bases. The CDR3 extends over 13 amino acids. The germline gives CDR1 SGHTA, CDR2 FQGNSA. This CDR3 reads CASSPLSALEQYF. CDR3 sequence (DNA): TGTGCCAGCAGCCCCCTATCTGCTTTGGAGCAGTACTTC.

The chain has TRBV18 and TRBJ2-7, with 12 bases matching TRBD1. V dropped 4 bases and J dropped 6; count of bases not matched to a gene: 10. Germline CDR1 is KGHSH and CDR2 is LQKENI. This CDR3 region has 16 residues. The CDR3 coding sequence is TGTGCCAGCTCACGGGACAGGGGGCGTGGGGTTCGCGAGCAGTACTTC. Its protein product is CASSRDRGRGVREQYF.

The chain is built from TRBV7-2 and TRBJ2-2, with 7 bases fitting TRBD1. CDR1 SGHTA and CDR2 FQGNSA come from the germline V gene. The V gene end was trimmed by 6 bases and the J gene end by 6 bases; junction bases not matched to a gene: 13. The CDR3 extends over 16 amino acids. In DNA, the CDR3 is TGTGCCAGCAGTTTTACAGGGGTCCCCCTAGCCGGGGAGCTGTTTTTT. Its translation: CASSFTGVPLAGELFF.

The chain links TRBV5-1 to TRBJ2-3, with 15 positions matching TRBD2. This CDR3 is built from 17 residues. CDR1 and CDR2 (germline): SGHRS, YFSETQ. V was clipped by 5 bases and J by 2 bases; unmatched bases: 6. CDR3 amino acids: CASSGTSGGPITDTQYF. For the CDR3, the DNA is TGCGCCAGCAGTGGGACTAGCGGGGGGCCTATCACAGATACGCAGTATTTT.

The chain is built from TRBV19 and TRBJ2-7, with a weak D call TRBD1 (6 bases). V lost 1 base to trimming and J lost 1 base, with 11 bases between them. CDR3 length: 15 residues. Germline V lookup: CDR1 LNHDA, CDR2 SQIVND (reference sequence). The CDR3 sequence is CASSIVTRGSYEQYF. The CDR3 DNA follows: TGTGCCAGTAGTATAGTCACCAGGGGATCCTACGAGCAGTACTTC.

The V gene is TRBV19, the J gene TRBJ1-1, with TRBD1 matching 9 bases. CDR1 and CDR2 (germline): LNHDA, SQIVND (reference sequence). V lost 4 bases and J lost 4; bases outside the gene matches: 4. This CDR3 is built from 14 residues. The CDR3 bases are TGTGCCAGTAGTACCCCGGACAGGGGCACTGAAGCTTTCTTT. Amino acid sequence: CASSTPDRGTEAFF.

This chain uses TRBV21-1 with TRBJ1-4. TRBV21-1 is shown as a pseudogene. CDR3 size: 14 residues. CDR3 sequence: CASSRLLKLEKLFF. The DNA for the CDR3 is TGTGCCAGCAGCCGTCTCCTTAAACTCGAAAAACTGTTTTTT.

The chain joins TRBV11-3 to TRBJ2-3; 10 nucleotides align to TRBD2. This CDR3 contains 15 residues. The junction had 6 bases not matched to a gene; V was cut back by 5 bases and J by 4 bases. Germline V lookup: CDR1 SGHNT, CDR2 YENEEA. The DNA for the CDR3 is TGTGCCAGCAGCCCCGCCCTAGCGGGGGCAGATACGCAGTATTTT. It is translated as CASSPALAGADTQYF.

This sequence joins TRBV6-5 and TRBJ2-2; the D gene is possibly TRBD2 (5 bases). V was clipped by 2 bases and J by 6 bases, with 13 bases between them. The CDR3 runs 15 residues. Germline loops: CDR1 MNHEY, CDR2 SVGAGI. CDR3 bases: TGTGCCAGCAGTTACCGAATCGACTATTCCGGGGAGCTGTTTTTT. Translated, it gives CASSYRIDYSGELFF.

The genes are TRBV7-9 and TRBJ2-1; D gene ambiguous. The CDR3 is 13 amino acids. CDR1 and CDR2 from the germline V gene are SEHNR and FQNEAQ (reference sequence). V was shortened by 7 bases and J by 4 bases, with 11 bases between the two germline ends. The CDR3 nucleotides read TGTGCCAGCACACTAATTGTATACAATGAGCAGTTCTTC. Translation: CASTLIVYNEQFF.

This clone was recorded a few times. The J gene is TRBJ2-1, the V gene TRBV19, with TRBD2 matching over 9 bases. The CDR3 has 17 residues. J gave up 1 base and V 3 bases, and 7 bases lay outside the gene matches. CDR1 is LNHDA and CDR2 is SQIVND in the germline V gene (reference sequence). CDR3 nucleotide sequence: TGTGCCAGTAGTATTCGCGGGGGGGCGGGATCCTACAATGAGCAGTTCTTC. It encodes CASSIRGGAGSYNEQFF.

CDR3 in DNA: TGTGCCAGCAGTGAAGCATCCGACAGGCTCTTACTAAAGGATAACTATGGCTACACCTTC. Encoded protein: CASSEASDRLLLKDNYGYTF. The chain has TRBV6-1 and TRBJ1-2; maybe TRBD1 (6 bases). Trimming left V 0 bases short and J 1 base short, with 24 bases between. The length of the CDR3 is 20 residues. The germline gives CDR1 MNHNS, CDR2 SASEGT.